The 8 T cell receptor beta chains listed next were all sequenced from one sample in a study of technical replicates of blood from a few donors. Only in-frame clones appear in the TCRdb table, and some are missing; sequencing was by immunoSEQ multiplex PCR. The table shows about 81,000 clones, with approximately 96% occurring only once. What was sequenced was T cells isolated from PBMCs. These receptors originate from a human donor in good health.

In this sample, this clone turned up once. The rearrangement uses TRBV4-1 and TRBJ2-7, with TRBD2 matching over 13 bases. The germline V gene encodes CDR1 MGHRA and CDR2 YSYEKL. Trimming removed 3 bases from V and 4 bases from J; junction bases left unmatched: 3. This CDR3 has 15 amino acids. For the CDR3, the DNA is TGCGCCAGCAGCCAGACTAGCGGGGGGCCTTACGAGCAGTACTTC. Translating gives CASSQTSGGPYEQYF.

The chain couples TRBV5-1 to TRBJ1-1; 8 nucleotides line up with TRBD1. From germline, CDR1 is SGHRS and CDR2 YFSETQ. This CDR3 comprises 14 residues. The V segment lost 4 bases and the J segment 4 bases; nucleotides outside the gene matches: 6. CDR3 loop: CASSPQGAGTEAFF. The DNA for the CDR3 is TGCGCCAGCAGCCCTCAGGGGGCTGGCACTGAAGCTTTCTTT.

The count of this clone is one. J is TRBJ2-1 and V is TRBV5-5, with 8 nucleotides matching TRBD2. Germline CDR1 and CDR2: SGHKS and YYEKEE (reference sequence). With 1 base clipped from V and 7 bases from J, the junction kept 10 bases outside the gene matches. The CDR3 length is 16 residues. The CDR3 reads CASSLSLAAQENEQFF. In nucleotides, the CDR3 is TGTGCCAGCAGCTTGTCACTAGCGGCCCAAGAGAATGAGCAGTTCTTC.

The chain links TRBV4-1 to TRBJ1-4; maybe TRBD1 (5 bases). The germline gives CDR1 MGHRA, CDR2 YSYEKL. The CDR3 is 16 amino acids. Trimming pared 5 bases from V and 8 bases from J, leaving 21 bases between. The CDR3 nucleotides are TGCGCCAGCAGCTTGGGCAGGGCGACCTTGGGGGAAAAACTGTTTTTT. Its translation: CASSLGRATLGEKLFF.

This chain uses TRBV5-6 with TRBJ2-1, with 8 bases fitting TRBD2. Germline V gives CDR1 SGHDT, CDR2 YYEEEE. CDR3 length: 14 residues. Trimming cost V 4 bases and J 6 bases; bases outside gene matches: 6. The CDR3 sequence: CASSRAGALNEQFF. The CDR3 DNA sequence: TGTGCCAGCAGCCGAGCGGGAGCCCTCAATGAGCAGTTCTTC.

The CDR3 DNA reads TGTGCCAGCAGTACTGCGGGCTACGAGCAGTACTTC. It translates to CASSTAGYEQYF. This chain links TRBV6-5 with TRBJ2-7; a possible D gene is TRBD2 (5 bases). V lost 5 bases and J 3 bases, leaving 8 bases between the germline ends. CDR1 and CDR2 from the germline V gene are MNHEY and SVGAGI. The CDR3 is made up of 12 amino acids.

The chain carries TRBV5-1 and TRBJ2-3, with TRBD1 matching over 10 bases. Unmatched junction bases numbered 4, after V lost 0 bases and J lost 3 bases. CDR3 size: 16 residues. Germline CDR1 SGHRS, CDR2 YFSETQ. The CDR3: CASSLVRQGATDTQYF. In DNA form, the CDR3 reads TGCGCCAGCAGCTTGGTCAGACAGGGGGCAACAGATACGCAGTATTTT.

The chain employs TRBV5-4 and TRBJ2-7; D might be TRBD2 (6 bases). The length of the CDR3 is 18 residues. The germline V gene has CDR1 SGHNT and CDR2 YYREEE (reference sequence). The ends were cut back, 4 bases at V and 4 bases at J, with 27 bases in the middle. The CDR3 here is CASSLDRERNAKGYEQYF. The CDR3 nucleotides are TGTGCCAGCAGCCTGGACCGGGAGCGCAACGCAAAGGGGTACGAGCAGTACTTC.